The 10 T cell receptor beta chains reported below all come from one sample, sequenced in a study of blood T cell repertoires in COVID-19 (dated by TCRdb to 2019 to 2021). The library came from the immunoSEQ multiplex PCR assay. The source is immuneACCESS, and TCRdb retained only in-frame sequences with V and J called. Part of the clones is not carried over; for the studies checked, unresolved V genes explain less than half of this, and the remainder is unexplained. The sample table holds approximately 210,000 clones, of which 65% to 90% were seen once. Jointly, the top ten make up 8% to 9% of the sample. Material: PBMCs or T cells enriched from blood (not recorded which). The receptors come from a woman aged 45 to 65 with acute COVID-19.

J is TRBJ2-2 and V is TRBV11-2, with D perhaps matching TRBD1 (5 bases). The CDR3 contains 15 residues. Trimming pared 4 bases from V and 1 base from J, leaving 10 bases between. From germline, CDR1 is SGHAT and CDR2 FQNNGV. CDR3 protein: CASSWGQMNTGELFF. The CDR3 coding sequence is TGTGCCAGCAGCTGGGGCCAGATGAACACCGGGGAGCTGTTTTTT.

The J gene is TRBJ1-1, the V gene TRBV27; 10 nucleotides align to TRBD1. V dropped 6 bases and J dropped 5; count of bases not matched to a gene: 6. Germline CDR1 is MNHEY and CDR2 is SMNVEV (reference sequence). The CDR3 runs to 14 residues. CDR3 coding DNA: TGTGCCAGCAGGGGGACAGGGGCGAGAACTGAAGCTTTCTTT. Translating it yields CASRGTGARTEAFF.

This clone was counted a single time. The genes are TRBV9 and TRBJ2-5; possibly TRBD1 for D (5 bases). Germline loops: CDR1 SGDLS, CDR2 YYNGEE. The CDR3 has 14 residues. Deletions cut 0 bases from V and 3 bases from J, with 9 bases between. The CDR3 is CASSVGQGKETQYF. The CDR3 DNA reads TGTGCCAGCAGCGTAGGCCAGGGCAAAGAGACCCAGTACTTC.

This clone was seen just once. This rearrangement joins TRBV28 to TRBJ2-3; 14 nucleotides agree with TRBD2. Trimming cost V 11 bases and J 3 bases; bases outside gene matches: 7. The length of the CDR3 is 15 residues. Germline V gene sequence: CDR1 MDHEN, CDR2 SYDVKM. The CDR3 DNA follows: TGTGCCGCCAGAGGGACTAGCGGGGGTACAGATACGCAGTATTTT. This codes for CAARGTSGGTDTQYF.

The rearrangement joins TRBV7-8 to TRBJ1-2; D might be TRBD1 (5 bases). Germline assignment: CDR1 SGHVS and CDR2 FQNEAQ. Trimming stripped 2 bases from V and 1 base from J, with 8 bases between. The CDR3 sequence is 14 residues long. The CDR3, as DNA: TGTGCCAGCAGCTTAAGCGACAGTAACTATGGCTACACCTTC. Residues: CASSLSDSNYGYTF.

This clone came up once. V usage is TRBV2 and J usage is TRBJ2-5; 8 nucleotides line up with TRBD1. V lost 8 bases to trimming and J lost 6 bases; unmatched junction nucleotides: 5. CDR1 and CDR2 from the germline V gene are SNHLY and FYNNEI. This CDR3 region has 12 residues. This chain's CDR3 is CASSDRVQTQYF. The CDR3, as DNA: TGTGCCAGCTCGGACAGGGTGCAGACCCAGTACTTC.

With regard to this clone: A read error may produce the germline difference seen at one junction end. V is TRBV7-7 and J is TRBJ2-5; 7 nucleotides match TRBD2. The germline V gene has CDR1 SSHAT and CDR2 FNYEAQ (reference sequence). The CDR3 has 14 amino acids. The CDR3 bases are TGTGCTAGCAGCGTAGGGTCCGGGGGGGAGACCCAGTACTTC. Encoded protein: CASSVGSGGETQYF.

The V call is TRBV19, the J call TRBJ1-4; maybe TRBD1 (6 bases). V lost 6 bases and J lost 7, with 18 bases in between. The CDR3 runs 15 residues. CDR1 and CDR2 (germline): LNHDA, SQIVND (reference sequence). The CDR3 DNA sequence: TGTGCCAGTAGCCCCAGGGGCCGTCTGGGTGAAAAACTGTTTTTT. Its translation: CASSPRGRLGEKLFF. Combining the CDR3 with reference TRBV19 and TRBJ1-4 gives the whole variable domain DGGITQSPKYLFRKEGQNVTLSCEQNLNHDAMYWYRQDPGQGLRLIYYSQIVNDFQKGDIAEGYSVSREKKESFPLTVTSAQKNPTAFYLCASSPRGRLGEKLFFGSGTQLSVL.

The chain combines TRBV5-1 with TRBJ2-5; perhaps TRBD1 as D (6 bases). CDR1 SGHRS and CDR2 YFSETQ come from the germline V gene. V was cut by 0 bases and J by 5 bases, with 14 bases left in between. CDR3 size: 15 residues. CDR3 in DNA: TGCGCCAGCAGCTTGGGAGTACAGGGCGGCGAGACCCAGTACTTC. Its translation: CASSLGVQGGETQYF.

The chain employs TRBV29-1 and TRBJ1-2; 10 bases are shared with TRBD1. The V and J ends lost 4 bases and 8 bases, in that order; junction bases with no gene match: 4. The CDR3 runs to 12 residues. In germline, CDR1 is SQVTM, CDR2 ANQGSEA. CDR3 sequence (DNA): TGCAGCGTTGTGGGACAGGGGATAGGCTACACCTTC. Translating it yields CSVVGQGIGYTF.